These T cell receptor beta chains were read from a single sample in a study of CD8+ T cells in alopecia areata. Sequencing used immunoSEQ multiplex PCR; TCRdb keeps in-frame clones, though not all of them. This table holds 140,000 to 150,000 clones, around 86% found once. Sequencing used CD8+ T cells sorted from blood, obtained at week 0. The receptors were sampled from a human donor with alopecia areata. CDR3s include the opening cysteine and the closing phenylalanine or tryptophan. The D gene is left open where the match is weak. Clone sizes are given selectively: once, few, many, or a class where the clone is expanded.

size: -; V: TRBV27; J: TRBJ1-4; D: TRBD1; CDR3: CASSYSGTANEKLFF; DNA: TGTGCCAGCAGTTACTCCGGGACAGCAAATGAAAAACTGTTTTTT
size: -; V: TRBV20-1; J: TRBJ2-3; D: -; CDR3: CSPHRDRSF; DNA: TGCAGTCCTCACCGGGACCGGAGTTTT
size: -; V: TRBV29-1; J: TRBJ2-1; D: TRBD2; CDR3: CSVEGSGRDNEQFF; DNA: TGCAGCGTTGAAGGTAGCGGGAGGGACAATGAGCAGTTCTTC
size: -; V: TRBV11-1; J: TRBJ2-1; D: TRBD2; CDR3: CASSAGLAGGTYNEQFF; DNA: TGTGCCAGCAGCGCGGGACTAGCGGGAGGGACCTACAATGAGCAGTTCTTC
size: -; V: TRBV25-1; J: TRBJ1-2; D: TRBD1; CDR3: CASQTTYRGQGDGYTF; DNA: TGTGCCAGCCAGACGACATATAGGGGGCAGGGGGATGGCTACACCTTC
size: -; V: TRBV19; J: TRBJ1-2; D: -; CDR3: CASSIDPTDGYTF; DNA: TGTGCCAGTAGCATCGATCCAACCGATGGCTACACCTTC
size: -; V: TRBV29-1; J: TRBJ2-1; D: -; CDR3: CSVEKQGNEQFF; DNA: TGCAGCGTTGAAAAACAGGGCAATGAGCAGTTCTTC
size: -; V: TRBV28; J: TRBJ2-7; D: -; CDR3: CASTSRYLYEQYF; DNA: TGTGCCAGCACTTCTCGGTATCTTTACGAGCAGTACTTC
size: -; V: TRBV5-4; J: TRBJ1-5; D: -; CDR3: CASSLFNQPQHF; DNA: TGTGCCAGCAGCTTGTTCAATCAGCCCCAGCATTTT
size: -; V: TRBV29-1; J: TRBJ2-7; D: -; CDR3: CSVEVPGGAYEQYF; DNA: TGCAGCGTTGAAGTCCCAGGGGGGGCCTACGAGCAGTACTTC
size: -; V: TRBV29-1; J: TRBJ2-1; D: -; CDR3: CSVGDSVYNEQFF; DNA: TGCAGCGTTGGAGACAGCGTCTACAATGAGCAGTTCTTC
size: few; V: TRBV6-5; J: TRBJ1-1; D: -; CDR3: CATSRGATEAFF; DNA: TGTGCCACAAGCCGCGGTGCCACTGAAGCTTTCTTT
size: -; V: TRBV5-1; J: TRBJ2-3; D: -; CDR3: CASSFLCYTDTQYF; DNA: TGCGCCAGCAGCTTTCTATGTTACACAGATACGCAGTATTTT
size: -; V: TRBV19; J: TRBJ2-2; D: -; CDR3: CATLTENTGELFF; DNA: TGTGCCACTTTGACTGAGAACACCGGGGAGCTGTTTTTT
size: -; V: TRBV9; J: TRBJ2-7; D: -; CDR3: CASSVEVGHAEQYF; DNA: TGTGCCAGCAGCGTAGAAGTGGGGCATGCCGAGCAGTACTTC
size: -; V: TRBV19; J: TRBJ1-1; D: -; CDR3: CASSTGMNTEAFF; DNA: TGTGCCAGTAGTACAGGGATGAACACTGAAGCTTTCTTT
size: -; V: TRBV5-1; J: TRBJ1-6; D: TRBD1; CDR3: CASSTDRGINSPLHF; DNA: TGCGCCAGCAGCACGGACAGGGGGATCAATTCACCCCTCCACTTT
size: -; V: TRBV27; J: TRBJ2-7; D: -; CDR3: CASSLGPGEQYF; DNA: TGTGCCAGCAGTTTAGGCCCTGGGGAGCAGTACTTC
size: -; V: TRBV5-1; J: TRBJ1-1; D: -; CDR3: CASRDGGPPNTEAFF; DNA: TGCGCCAGCAGAGACGGAGGCCCCCCTAACACTGAAGCTTTCTTT
size: -; V: TRBV7-6; J: TRBJ1-2; D: -; CDR3: CASSLFSVPGGYTF; DNA: TGTGCCAGCAGCTTATTTTCAGTGCCTGGTGGCTACACCTTC
size: -; V: TRBV7-6; J: TRBJ2-1; D: -; CDR3: CASSLGGSITEEQFF; DNA: TGTGCCAGCAGCTTAGGAGGAAGCATAACGGAAGAGCAGTTCTTC
size: -; V: TRBV7-8; J: TRBJ2-5; D: -; CDR3: CASSLESGQGYGTQYF; DNA: TGTGCCAGCAGCTTAGAGTCCGGCCAAGGGTATGGGACCCAGTACTTC
size: -; V: TRBV7-2; J: TRBJ2-1; D: -; CDR3: CASSYGGSSYNEQFF; DNA: TGTGCCAGCAGTTACGGGGGAAGCTCCTACAATGAGCAGTTCTTC
size: -; V: TRBV4-1; J: TRBJ2-7; D: -; CDR3: CASSQGNTGIYEQYF; DNA: TGCGCCAGCAGCCAAGGGAACACAGGGATCTACGAGCAGTACTTC
size: -; V: TRBV14; J: TRBJ2-6; D: -; CDR3: CASSLTQLARGANVLTF; DNA: TGTGCCAGCAGCCTGACACAGTTGGCGAGAGGGGCCAACGTCCTGACTTTC
size: -; V: TRBV9; J: TRBJ2-2; D: -; CDR3: CASSLRTVNTGELFF; DNA: TGTGCCAGCAGCCTCCGGACAGTAAACACCGGGGAGCTGTTTTTT
size: -; V: TRBV27; J: TRBJ1-1; D: -; CDR3: CASIGNTEAFF; DNA: TGTGCCAGCATTGGGAACACTGAAGCTTTCTTT
size: -; V: TRBV27; J: TRBJ2-1; D: -; CDR3: CASSYQLSSYNEQFF; DNA: TGTGCCAGCAGTTACCAGCTGAGCTCCTACAATGAGCAGTTCTTC
size: -; V: TRBV7-9; J: TRBJ1-2; D: -; CDR3: CASSLPYDTF; DNA: TGTGCCAGCAGCCTCCCTTATGACACCTTC
size: -; V: TRBV18; J: TRBJ2-7; D: -; CDR3: CASSHSGGGYEQYF; DNA: TGTGCCAGCTCACATAGCGGAGGGGGCTACGAGCAGTACTTC
size: few; V: TRBV4-1; J: TRBJ2-7; D: TRBD1; CDR3: CASSLGQGPVEQYF; DNA: TGCGCCAGCAGCCTAGGACAGGGTCCGGTCGAGCAGTACTTC
size: -; V: TRBV29-1; J: TRBJ1-2; D: -; CDR3: CSVDTSYGYTF; DNA: TGCAGCGTTGATACCAGCTATGGCTACACCTTC
size: -; V: TRBV23-1; J: TRBJ1-1; D: -; CDR3: CASSHSTSLAFF; DNA: TGCGCCAGCAGTCATTCCACCTCCTTGGCTTTCTTT
size: -; V: TRBV27; J: TRBJ2-3; D: TRBD1; CDR3: CASSDRGRADTQYF; DNA: TGTGCCAGCAGCGACAGGGGGCGAGCAGATACGCAGTATTTT
size: -; V: TRBV7-8; J: TRBJ2-2; D: -; CDR3: CASRGDPGELFF; DNA: TGTGCCAGCAGGGGAGATCCCGGGGAGCTGTTTTTT
size: -; V: TRBV4-1; J: TRBJ2-1; D: TRBD2; CDR3: CASSQDRGSGRAQFF; DNA: TGCGCCAGCAGCCAAGATCGAGGTAGCGGGAGGGCACAGTTCTTC
size: -; V: TRBV29-1; J: TRBJ2-5; D: -; CDR3: CSAPLGGPVDQETQYF; DNA: TGCAGCGCCCCACTCGGGGGTCCTGTAGACCAAGAGACCCAGTACTTC
size: few; V: TRBV29-1; J: TRBJ2-7; D: TRBD2; CDR3: CSVEFTGPSGTSYEQYF; DNA: TGCAGCGTTGAATTCACCGGGCCTAGCGGGACTTCCTACGAGCAGTACTTC
size: few; V: TRBV27; J: TRBJ2-1; D: -; CDR3: CASSPLGGPSSYNEQFF; DNA: TGTGCCAGCAGCCCCTTGGGGGGCCCCAGCTCCTACAATGAGCAGTTCTTC
size: -; V: TRBV7-6; J: TRBJ2-1; D: -; CDR3: CASSLEAGYYNEQFF; DNA: TGTGCCAGCAGCTTAGAGGCAGGTTATTACAATGAGCAGTTCTTC
size: few; V: TRBV29-1; J: TRBJ2-1; D: TRBD2; CDR3: CSVDDTSGSPEQFF; DNA: TGCAGCGTTGATGATACTAGCGGGAGTCCTGAGCAGTTCTTC
size: -; V: TRBV25-1; J: TRBJ2-1; D: TRBD2; CDR3: CASSELLAGGLNEQFF; DNA: TGTGCCAGCAGTGAATTACTAGCGGGGGGGCTCAATGAGCAGTTCTTC
size: -; V: TRBV7-8; J: TRBJ2-7; D: -; CDR3: CASSPPEGLSYEQYF; DNA: TGTGCCAGCAGCCCCCCGGAGGGTCTCTCCTACGAGCAGTACTTC